The T cell receptor beta chain under discussion was sequenced for a study of graft-versus-host responses after intestinal transplantation. V was clipped by 1 base and J by 2 bases, with 11 bases between them. Germline V gene sequence: CDR1 SGHAT, CDR2 FQNNGV. CDR3 length: 15 amino acids. Both intraepithelial and lamina propria lymphocytes were released by processing graft tissue. The data were produced by immunoSEQ multiplex PCR, yet TCRdb's version contains in-frame clones alone and is incomplete. In the table there are roughly 15,000 clones, 80% of which are singletons. This sample comprised ileum tissue, obtained approximately 110 days after intestinal transplant. The rearrangement joins TRBV11-2 to TRBJ2-5; D ambiguous. This receptor was obtained from a human patient who received an intestinal transplant, so some T cells may come from the graft donor. The CDR3 reads CASSLARLLQETQYF. The DNA for the CDR3 is TGTGCCAGCAGCTTAGCCCGCCTCCTGCAAGAGACCCAGTACTTC.